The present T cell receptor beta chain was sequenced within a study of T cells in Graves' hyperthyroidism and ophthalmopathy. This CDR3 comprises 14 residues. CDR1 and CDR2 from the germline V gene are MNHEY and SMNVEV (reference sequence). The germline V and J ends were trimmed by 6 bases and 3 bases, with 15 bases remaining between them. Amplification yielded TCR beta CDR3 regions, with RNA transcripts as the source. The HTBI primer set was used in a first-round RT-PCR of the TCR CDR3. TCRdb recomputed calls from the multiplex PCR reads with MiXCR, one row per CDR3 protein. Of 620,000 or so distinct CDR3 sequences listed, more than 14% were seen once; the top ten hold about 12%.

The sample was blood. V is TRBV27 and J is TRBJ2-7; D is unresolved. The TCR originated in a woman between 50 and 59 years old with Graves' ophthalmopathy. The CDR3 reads CASSRTPDRYEQYF. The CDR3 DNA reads TGTGCCAGCAGCCGTACTCCGGACCGCTACGAGCAGTACTTC.